The 23 T cell receptor beta chains in this list originate from one sample, sequenced in a study of cytomegalovirus exposure and HLA in healthy donors. Both 60 Vbeta primers and 13 Jbeta primers went into the PCR. Sequencing was performed with immunoSEQ multiplex PCR; in TCRdb, only in-frame clones are kept and a portion is missing. The sample lists about 180,000 clones; 65% to 85% were seen once. Sequencing input: PBMCs. The receptors stem from a girl aged 5 to 17 in good health and CMV-seropositive.

The rearrangement joins TRBV19 to TRBJ2-1; D unresolved. Looked up from germline, CDR1 is LNHDA and CDR2 is SQIVND (reference sequence). This CDR3 spans 14 amino acids. V lost 3 bases, J lost 3 bases, and 9 bases lay in between. CDR3 region: CASSIELNYNEQFF. The CDR3 DNA reads TGTGCCAGTAGTATCGAACTAAACTACAATGAGCAGTTCTTC.

The CDR3 sequence: CASSRTGGPYEQYF. The CDR3 DNA sequence: TGCGCCAGCAGCCGGACAGGGGGTCCCTACGAGCAGTACTTC. The V and J genes are TRBV4-1 and TRBJ2-7; the match to TRBD1 covers 10 bases. J was trimmed by 2 bases and V by 4 bases; bases with no gene match: 2. Germline loops: CDR1 MGHRA, CDR2 YSYEKL. The CDR3 covers 14 residues.

The chain employs TRBV14 and TRBJ2-3; 9 nucleotides agree with TRBD1. CDR1 and CDR2 (germline): SGHDN, FVKESK. The ends lost 1 base at V and 3 bases at J; junction bases unmatched: 2. The CDR3 has 15 residues. The CDR3 loop is CASSQGDRETDTQYF. As DNA, the CDR3 is TGTGCCAGCAGCCAAGGGGACAGGGAGACAGATACGCAGTATTTT. Full variable domain (remainder filled in from reference TRBV14 and TRBJ2-3): EAGVTQFPSHSVIEKGQTVTLRCDPISGHDNLYWYRRVMGKEIKFLLHFVKESKQDESGMPNNRFLAERTGGTYSTLKVQPAELEDSGVYFCASSQGDRETDTQYFGPGTRLTVL.

The gene calls are TRBV4-3 and TRBJ2-2; no clear D gene. Germline V gene sequence: CDR1 LGHNA, CDR2 YSLEER. CDR3 size: 15 residues. Between the trimmed V and J ends, which lost 2 bases and 5 bases, there was a span of 12 bases. For the CDR3, the DNA is TGCGCCAGCAGCCAAATTCCCGAGAGAACCGGGGAGCTGTTTTTT. Translated, it gives CASSQIPERTGELFF.

The CDR3 spells CAWSPRGGEKLFF. The CDR3 region has the DNA TGTGCCTGGAGTCCCAGGGGTGGGGAAAAACTGTTTTTT. The rearrangement links TRBV30 to TRBJ1-4, with D possibly being TRBD1 (6 bases). CDR3 size: 13 residues. The germline gives CDR1 GTSNPN, CDR2 SVGIG (reference sequence). The ends were cut back, 2 bases at V and 8 bases at J, with 12 bases in the middle. Complete variable domain (other parts from reference TRBV30 and TRBJ1-4): SQTIHQWPATLVQPVGSPLSLECTVEGTSNPNLYWYRQAAGRGLQLLFYSVGIGQISSEVPQNLSASRPQDRQFILSSKKLLLSDSGFYLCAWSPRGGEKLFFGSGTQLSVL.

This clone was counted a few times. The sample carries other DNA sequences with the same CDR3. The chain recombines TRBV6-5 with TRBJ2-7; 10 bases map to TRBD2. V shed 0 bases, J shed 3 bases, and the junction held 2 bases outside the gene matches. CDR3 length equals 15 residues. Germline assignment: CDR1 MNHEY and CDR2 SVGAGI. The CDR3 coding sequence is TGTGCCAGCAGTTACTCGGCTAGCGGGAGCTACGAGCAGTACTTC. As protein: CASSYSASGSYEQYF.

The chain links TRBV30 to TRBJ1-2; D remains ambiguous. The germline V gene has CDR1 GTSNPN and CDR2 SVGIG (reference sequence). Trimming left V 1 base short and J 6 bases short, with 15 bases between. The CDR3 length is 14 residues. This CDR3 reads CAWSGPREADGYTF. As DNA, the CDR3 is TGTGCCTGGAGTGGCCCCCGGGAAGCGGATGGCTACACCTTC.

This rearrangement joins TRBV4-1 to TRBJ2-7, with TRBD1 matching over 7 bases. CDR3 length: 15 amino acids. In germline, CDR1 is MGHRA, CDR2 YSYEKL. With 3 bases clipped from V and 0 bases from J, the junction kept 5 bases outside the gene matches. The DNA of the CDR3 is TGCGCCAGCAGCCAGGGACAGACCAGCTCCTACGAGCAGTACTTC. It encodes CASSQGQTSSYEQYF.

The chain has TRBV10-2 and TRBJ2-1; TRBD2 aligns across 7 bases. CDR1 is WSHSY, CDR2 SAAADI, per germline. The CDR3 consists of 13 residues. Germline trimming cut 4 bases from V and 5 bases from J; bases unmatched to any gene: 2. CDR3 in DNA: TGCGCCAGCAGTGGGGACTATGACAATGAGCAGTTCTTC. The encoded protein is CASSGDYDNEQFF.

The V and J genes are TRBV2 and TRBJ2-5, with 9 bases fitting TRBD2. This CDR3 contains 15 residues. Germline V CDR1 and CDR2: SNHLY, FYNNEI. After removal of 8 bases from V and 4 bases from J, the junction contained 11 bases not matched to a gene. This CDR3 is CASGFWGLAGETQYF. Written as DNA, the CDR3 is TGTGCCAGCGGTTTCTGGGGACTAGCTGGAGAGACCCAGTACTTC.

The J gene is TRBJ2-1, the V gene TRBV4-3; tentative D call: TRBD2 (6 bases). V was pared by 0 bases and J by 4 bases, with 10 bases between. This CDR3 comprises 15 residues. Germline CDR1 and CDR2: LGHNA and YSLEER. The DNA of the CDR3 is TGCGCCAGCAGCCAAGAGGACGGGACTTACAATGAGCAGTTCTTC. Its translation is CASSQEDGTYNEQFF.

The chain carries TRBV4-1 and TRBJ1-3; 10 nucleotides agree with TRBD1. V shed 3 bases and J 3 bases; nucleotides not matched to a gene: 8. CDR3 length: 17 amino acids. The germline V gene encodes CDR1 MGHRA and CDR2 YSYEKL. This CDR3 reads CASSQPGQGLSGNTIYF. The CDR3 region has the DNA TGCGCCAGCAGCCAGCCGGGACAGGGGTTGAGTGGAAACACCATATATTTT.

The J gene is TRBJ2-7, the V gene TRBV7-3, with TRBD2 as a possible D gene (5 bases). Germline V gene sequence: CDR1 SGHTA, CDR2 FQGTGA. Trimming took off 5 bases at V and 3 bases at J, with 11 bases between the two ends. The CDR3 length is 13 residues. The CDR3 DNA sequence: TGTGCCAGCAGCCCGGGGAGCGGCTACGAGCAGTACTTC. Amino acid sequence: CASSPGSGYEQYF.

V and J are TRBV4-1 and TRBJ1-5; 11 positions match TRBD1. The V and J ends lost 0 bases and 7 bases, in that order; junction bases with no gene match: 5. The germline V gene encodes CDR1 MGHRA and CDR2 YSYEKL. This CDR3 comprises 16 residues. The CDR3 spells CASSQEPGQGEQPQHF. The CDR3 nucleotides are TGCGCCAGCAGCCAAGAACCGGGACAGGGGGAACAGCCCCAGCATTTT.

V usage is TRBV6-1 and J usage is TRBJ1-1; maybe TRBD1 (5 bases). Between the trimmed V and J ends, which lost 2 bases and 11 bases, there was a span of 18 bases. CDR1 is MNHNS and CDR2 is SASEGT in the germline V gene. The CDR3 sequence is 14 residues long. Here the CDR3 reads CASSETTAGGGAFF. In DNA, the CDR3 is TGTGCCAGCAGTGAAACAACGGCAGGCGGGGGGGCTTTCTTT.

V and J are TRBV29-1 and TRBJ2-7; tentatively, D is TRBD1 (6 bases). V lost 2 bases to trimming and J lost 0 bases, with 17 bases between them. This CDR3 region has 16 residues. Germline V gene lookup returns CDR1 SQVTM and CDR2 ANQGSEA. The CDR3 DNA reads as TGCAGCGTTGAATTAGGGGGACACATCACCTCCTACGAGCAGTACTTC. Encoded protein: CSVELGGHITSYEQYF.

The V gene is TRBV25-1, the J gene TRBJ2-3; the match to TRBD2 covers 7 bases. Losses at the gene ends were 4 bases for V and 2 bases for J; bases not matched to a gene: 12. Germline CDR1 is MGHDK and CDR2 is SYGVNS. This CDR3 contains 17 residues. The CDR3 spells CASSAGESSGYTDTQYF. The CDR3 DNA reads TGTGCCAGCAGTGCCGGGGAATCTAGCGGATACACAGATACGCAGTATTTT.

This clone was observed once. The chain recombines TRBV2 with TRBJ1-1; 7 positions agree with TRBD1. Per germline, CDR1 SNHLY and CDR2 FYNNEI. This CDR3 is built from 16 residues. With 0 bases clipped from V and 10 bases from J, the junction kept 14 bases outside the gene matches. The CDR3 DNA reads TGTGCCAGCAGTGAAGCGAGGTTAAGTGGGACAGCTGGAGCTTTCTTT. Translating gives CASSEARLSGTAGAFF.

The chain employs TRBV18 and TRBJ1-5; weak D call: TRBD1 (5 bases). The germline gives CDR1 KGHSH, CDR2 LQKENI. This CDR3 comprises 15 residues. Trimming removed 4 bases from V and 5 bases from J, with 15 bases in between. The CDR3 sequence is CASSLTGVGDQPQHF. The CDR3 region has the DNA TGTGCCAGCTCACTGACGGGGGTCGGGGATCAGCCCCAGCATTTT.

This chain uses TRBV7-9 with TRBJ2-7; 7 bases are shared with TRBD2. The CDR3 extends over 15 amino acids. Germline trimming cut 5 bases from V and 2 bases from J; bases unmatched to any gene: 9. The germline V gene has CDR1 SEHNR and CDR2 FQNEAQ (reference sequence). CDR3 coding DNA: TGTGCCAGCAGCGGCCTAGCGGAGAAACCCTACGAGCAGTACTTC. It is translated as CASSGLAEKPYEQYF.

The CDR3 here is CSVEVTGSSSYEQYF. The CDR3 nucleotides are TGCAGCGTTGAAGTTACGGGGAGCTCCTCCTACGAGCAGTACTTC. The gene calls are TRBV29-1 and TRBJ2-7; tentatively, D is TRBD2 (5 bases). Trimming removed 1 base at V and 0 bases at J, with 13 bases between. Looked up from germline, CDR1 is SQVTM and CDR2 is ANQGSEA. This CDR3 is 15 amino acids long.

The chain couples TRBV18 to TRBJ2-7; 8 bases map to TRBD1. The CDR3 is 14 residues long. Germline-derived CDR1 and CDR2 are KGHSH and LQKENI. Trimming took 5 bases from V and 2 from J; bases not matched to a gene: 5. Here the CDR3 DNA reads TGTGCCAGCTCAAATCCGGGACAGGCCTACGAGCAGTACTTC. Translating it yields CASSNPGQAYEQYF.

This chain connects TRBV7-2 to TRBJ1-5; 7 nucleotides line up with TRBD1. The germline V gene has CDR1 SGHTA and CDR2 FQGNSA. The CDR3 is 14 residues long. Trimming cost V 5 bases and J 6 bases; bases outside gene matches: 7. CDR3 protein: CASSIRQGGQPQHF. CDR3 nucleotide sequence: TGTGCCAGCAGCATCCGACAGGGTGGTCAGCCCCAGCATTTT. Filled out from reference TRBV7-2 and TRBJ1-5, the complete variable domain reads GAGVSQSPSNKVTEKGKDVELRCDPISGHTALYWYRQSLGQGLEFLIYFQGNSAPDKSGLPSDRFSAERTGGSVSTLTIQRTQQEDSAVYLCASSIRQGGQPQHFGDGTRLSIL.